The 18 T cell receptor beta chains reported below all come from one sample, sequenced in a study of Ad26.COV2.S vaccination and SARS-CoV-2 variants. TCRdb's copy holds only in-frame clones and misses some; the assay was immunoSEQ multiplex PCR. The sample yields about 350,000 clones, approximately 90% seen once. Treatment: some 19 received Ad26.COV2.S at low or high dose, single or two shots; several received placebo; per-sample allocation not given. Following the first vaccine or placebo injection, samples were taken on day 63. This specimen was peripheral blood, taken in a trial of Ad26.COV2.S vaccine versus placebo. The receptor source for this set is a person between 18 and 65 years old who received the Ad26.COV2.S COVID-19 vaccine or a placebo.

The CDR3 protein is CASSSGRRYEQYF. The CDR3, as DNA: TGTGCCAGCAGTTCGGGACGGCGCTACGAGCAGTACTTC. This rearrangement joins TRBV28 to TRBJ2-7, with D perhaps assigned TRBD1 or TRBD2 (5 bases each). CDR1 MDHEN and CDR2 SYDVKM come from the germline V gene. The CDR3 length is 13 residues. Trimming cost V 4 bases and J 3 bases, with 10 bases left between them.

The CDR3 DNA is TGTGCCAGCCGGAGCTCAGGGTCGGGGGCCATATATTTT. Residues: CASRSSGSGAIYF. The chain joins TRBV3-1 (or the pseudogene TRBV3-2) to TRBJ1-3, with a possible D match to TRBD1 (5 bases). The V gene's germline CDR1 is LGHDT and CDR2 YNNKEL (reference sequence). V lost 8 bases to trimming and J lost 11 bases, with 19 bases between them. This CDR3 contains 13 residues.

V gene TRBV5-6 combines with J gene TRBJ2-7; TRBD2 agrees at 10 bases. Germline CDR1 SGHDT, CDR2 YYEEEE. V lost 4 bases, J lost 6 bases, and 4 bases stayed unmatched. The CDR3 extends over 13 amino acids. The chain's CDR3 is CASSPSGRGEQYF. Here the CDR3 DNA reads TGTGCCAGCAGCCCAAGCGGGAGGGGCGAGCAGTACTTC. The variable domain in full, completed from reference TRBV5-6 and TRBJ2-7, reads DAGVTQSPTHLIKTRGQQVTLRCSPKSGHDTVSWYQQALGQGPQFIFQYYEEEERQRGNFPDRFSGHQFPNYSSELNVNALLLGDSALYLCASSPSGRGEQYFGPGTRLTVT.

The chain recombines TRBV6-5 with TRBJ2-7; D is unresolved. This CDR3 is 14 amino acids long. The germline V and J ends were trimmed by 5 bases and 1 base, with 12 bases remaining between them. Germline lookup yields CDR1 MNHEY and CDR2 SVGAGI. CDR3 bases: TGTGCCAGCAGTCCCCGGGTATCTTCCTACGAGCAGTACTTC. Translated: CASSPRVSSYEQYF.

The rearrangement uses TRBV24-1 and TRBJ2-1, with D perhaps assigned TRBD1 or TRBD2 (5 bases each). The ends were cut back, 4 bases at V and 10 bases at J, with 22 bases in the middle. Germline V gives CDR1 KGHDR, CDR2 SFDVKD. The CDR3 has 16 amino acids. The CDR3 DNA sequence: TGTGCCACCAGTGACAAGAGGGGTTCCGGGGAAAAAGAGCAGTTCTTC. It translates to CATSDKRGSGEKEQFF.

In DNA, the CDR3 is TGTGCCAGCAGTCAAGACACCCATTCACCCCTCCACTTT. Translated: CASSQDTHSPLHF. The chain links TRBV6-4 to TRBJ1-6; D unresolved. V gave up 5 bases and J gave up 8 bases, with 10 bases separating them. This CDR3 is 13 amino acids long. Per the germline V gene, CDR1 is MRHNA and CDR2 is SNTAGT.

The rearrangement joins TRBV23-1 to TRBJ2-7, with TRBD2 identical over 14 bases. TRBV23-1 is flagged as an ORF with uncertain function. Germline trimming cut 10 bases from V and 5 bases from J; bases unmatched to any gene: 13. The CDR3 spans 16 residues. CDR3 coding DNA: TGCGCCACCTCCCTCAGGACTAGCGGGGGGTACCACGAGCAGTACTTC. This sequence encodes CATSLRTSGGYHEQYF.

The rearrangement uses TRBV9 and TRBJ1-4; D may be TRBD1 (6 bases). This CDR3 region has 15 residues. Germline lookup yields CDR1 SGDLS and CDR2 YYNGEE. The V end was cut by 3 bases, the J end by 8 bases, with 17 bases between. CDR3 coding DNA: TGTGCCAGCAGCGCCTTCGGGGGGGCGGAAGAAAAACTGTTTTTT. It translates to CASSAFGGAEEKLFF.

The chain links TRBV11-2 to TRBJ1-2, with a possible D match to TRBD1 (5 bases). Trimming removed 5 bases at V and 4 bases at J, with 17 bases between. The CDR3 extends over 15 amino acids. CDR1 SGHAT and CDR2 FQNNGV come from the germline V gene. In DNA, the CDR3 is TGTGCCAGCAGCCCACTCCCAGGGATCGGCTATGGCTACACCTTC. This gives the protein CASSPLPGIGYGYTF. Based on the CDR3 plus reference TRBV11-2 and TRBJ1-2, the full variable domain is EAGVAQSPRYKIIEKRQSVAFWCNPISGHATLYWYQQILGQGPKLLIQFQNNGVVDDSQLPKDRFSAERLKGVDSTLKIQPAKLEDSAVYLCASSPLPGIGYGYTFGSGTRLTVV.

The sample holds one count of this clone. The V gene is TRBV30, the J gene TRBJ2-3, with 10 bases aligning to TRBD2. The V gene end was trimmed by 0 bases and the J gene end by 7 bases; junction bases not matched to a gene: 7. The CDR3 sequence is 15 residues long. Germline-derived CDR1 and CDR2 are GTSNPN and SVGIG (reference sequence). CDR3 sequence reads: CAWSVVAGGPYTQYF. CDR3 coding DNA: TGTGCCTGGAGTGTGGTAGCGGGGGGCCCCTATACGCAGTATTTT.

V usage is TRBV7-9 and J usage is TRBJ2-3, with D maybe TRBD2 (6 bases). Trimming took off 1 base at V and 3 bases at J, with 11 bases between the two ends. Germline V gene data show CDR1 as SEHNR and CDR2 as FQNEAQ (reference sequence). CDR3 length: 15 amino acids. This CDR3 reads CASSLVEGGTDTQYF. Written as DNA, the CDR3 is TGTGCCAGCAGCTTAGTGGAGGGTGGGACAGATACGCAGTATTTT.

The chain combines TRBV3-1 (or the pseudogene TRBV3-2) with TRBJ1-2; D possibly corresponds to TRBD1 (5 bases). CDR1 and CDR2 (germline): LGHDT, YNNKEL (reference sequence). The length of the CDR3 is 14 residues. V was shortened by 4 bases and J by 5 bases, with 14 bases between the two germline ends. CDR3 DNA: TGTGCCAGCAGCCCGGGACTGTCGGGGTATGGCTACACCTTC. It codes for CASSPGLSGYGYTF.

The chain employs TRBV11-3 and TRBJ2-3; 9 bases match TRBD2. The J segment lost 0 bases and the V segment lost 0 bases, leaving 10 bases of the junction unmatched. CDR3 length equals 19 residues. The germline gives CDR1 SGHNT, CDR2 YENEEA. The CDR3 loop reads CASSLESGGGALSTDTQYF. CDR3 nucleotide sequence: TGTGCCAGCAGCTTAGAGTCTGGCGGGGGGGCTCTTAGCACAGATACGCAGTATTTT.

The chain joins TRBV30 to TRBJ1-5; no reliable D call. The germline gives CDR1 GTSNPN, CDR2 SVGIG (reference sequence). V lost 0 bases to trimming and J lost 5 bases, with 11 bases between them. The CDR3 totals 14 residues. CDR3 loop: CAWSVRRLDQPQHF. The CDR3 nucleotides are TGTGCCTGGAGTGTACGTAGGTTGGATCAGCCCCAGCATTTT.

V gene TRBV30 combines with J gene TRBJ2-7, with D tentatively TRBD1 (6 bases). This CDR3 contains 13 residues. Germline V gene data show CDR1 as GTSNPN and CDR2 as SVGIG (reference sequence). The V end was cut by 2 bases, the J end by 3 bases, with 11 bases between. CDR3 protein: CAWSRGRGYEQYF. The CDR3 region has the DNA TGTGCCTGGAGTAGGGGCAGGGGCTACGAGCAGTACTTC.

This clone was seen once. The chain is built from TRBV5-1 and TRBJ1-2; D remains unclear. The germline V gene encodes CDR1 SGHRS and CDR2 YFSETQ. The length of the CDR3 is 12 residues. V lost 0 bases to trimming and J lost 3 bases, with 3 bases between them. The CDR3 region has the DNA TGCGCCAGCAGCTTGGAAGACTATGGCTACACCTTC. This gives the protein CASSLEDYGYTF.

The rearrangement uses TRBV6-2 or TRBV6-3 and TRBJ2-7, with 10 bases matching TRBD1. V lost 6 bases to trimming and J lost 5 bases; unmatched junction nucleotides: 7. The CDR3 has 14 residues. The germline CDR1 and CDR2 sequences are MNHEY and SVGEGT. The CDR3 sequence is CASSITGQGNEQYF. The CDR3 DNA reads as TGTGCCAGCAGCATAACGGGACAGGGGAACGAGCAGTACTTC.

The J gene is TRBJ2-2, the V gene TRBV20-1; 8 bases map to TRBD2. Germline V gives CDR1 DFQATT, CDR2 SNEGSKA (reference sequence). After removal of 3 bases from V and 2 bases from J, the junction contained 8 bases not matched to a gene. This CDR3 is built from 16 residues. The CDR3 loop reads CSASREGRDNTGELFF. CDR3 nucleotide sequence: TGCAGTGCTAGTCGGGAGGGCAGGGATAACACCGGGGAGCTGTTTTTT.